These 6 T cell receptor beta chains originate from one sample sequenced in a study of shared clonotypes between healthy human individuals. Data came from immunoSEQ multiplex PCR; TCRdb stores just in-frame clones and leaves some out. The table includes over 850,000 clones, 78% detected once. Sequences were obtained from memory CD4+ T cells from PBMCs. Noted subset: CD45RA-negative fraction. Receptors originate from a man younger than 30 in good health. Some clones in this sample may be carry-over from other donors' samples.

V and J are TRBV4-2 and TRBJ2-3, with D possibly being TRBD1 or TRBD2 (6 bases each). CDR3 size: 17 residues. The germline V gene has CDR1 LGHNA and CDR2 YNFKEQ. The V end was cut by 4 bases, the J end by 4 bases, with 21 bases between. The CDR3 DNA is TGTGCCAGCAGCCCCGGTGGTCCGGGGGCGAGCTCAGATACGCAGTATTTT. Translating gives CASSPGGPGASSDTQYF.

This clone appeared a single time. The chain carries TRBV10-3 and TRBJ2-7, with D uncertain. CDR1 is ENHRY, CDR2 SYGVKD, per germline. The CDR3 contains 14 residues. V was pared by 0 bases and J by 0 bases, with 6 bases between. The CDR3 DNA is TGTGCCATCAGTGAGTCGGAAGTCTCCTACGAGCAGTACTTC. This encodes CAISESEVSYEQYF.

The V call is TRBV19, the J call TRBJ1-1; the match to TRBD1 covers 7 bases. Germline-derived CDR1 and CDR2 are LNHDA and SQIVND (reference sequence). The CDR3 consists of 18 residues. V lost 11 bases and J lost 1; bases outside the gene matches: 22. The CDR3 DNA sequence: TGTGCCTCCAGTGGGTCCAGGGGGATCCTCGTTGGGAACACTGAAGCTTTCTTT. It translates to CASSGSRGILVGNTEAFF. The variable domain in full, completed from reference TRBV19 and TRBJ1-1, reads DGGITQSPKYLFRKEGQNVTLSCEQNLNHDAMYWYRQDPGQGLRLIYYSQIVNDFQKGDIAEGYSVSREKKESFPLTVTSAQKNPTAFYLCASSGSRGILVGNTEAFFGQGTRLTVV.

The chain combines TRBV7-8 with TRBJ2-3, with D maybe TRBD2 (6 bases). CDR3 length equals 17 residues. Germline V gives CDR1 SGHVS, CDR2 FQNEAQ. V lost 4 bases and J lost 0, with 17 bases in between. The CDR3 DNA follows: TGTGCCAGCAGCTCCCACCAGCGGGTCCTTAGCACAGATACGCAGTATTTT. Its protein product is CASSSHQRVLSTDTQYF. The variable domain in full, with the rest retrieved from reference TRBV7-8 and TRBJ2-3, is GAGVSQSPRYKVAKRGQDVALRCDPISGHVSLFWYQQALGQGPEFLTYFQNEAQLDKSGLPSDRFFAERPEGSVSTLKIQRTQQEDSAVYLCASSSHQRVLSTDTQYFGPGTRLTVL.

The chain employs TRBV21-1 and TRBJ1-5; no DNA check was done on the table's D call, TRBD1. TRBV21-1 represents a pseudogene. The length of the CDR3 is 16 residues. The CDR3 loop is CASSKEDRAINQPQHF. CDR3 coding DNA: TGTGCCAGCAGCAAAGAGGACAGGGCCATTAATCAGCCCCAGCATTTT.

The DNA for the CDR3 is TGTGCCAGCAGCGGCGGACAGCCAAACACAGATACGCAGTATTTT. Encoded protein: CASSGGQPNTDTQYF. The chain uses TRBV7-8 and TRBJ2-3; tentatively, D is TRBD1 (6 bases). The CDR3 has 15 amino acids. V lost 5 bases, J lost 2 bases, and 14 bases lay in between. The germline V gene has CDR1 SGHVS and CDR2 FQNEAQ.